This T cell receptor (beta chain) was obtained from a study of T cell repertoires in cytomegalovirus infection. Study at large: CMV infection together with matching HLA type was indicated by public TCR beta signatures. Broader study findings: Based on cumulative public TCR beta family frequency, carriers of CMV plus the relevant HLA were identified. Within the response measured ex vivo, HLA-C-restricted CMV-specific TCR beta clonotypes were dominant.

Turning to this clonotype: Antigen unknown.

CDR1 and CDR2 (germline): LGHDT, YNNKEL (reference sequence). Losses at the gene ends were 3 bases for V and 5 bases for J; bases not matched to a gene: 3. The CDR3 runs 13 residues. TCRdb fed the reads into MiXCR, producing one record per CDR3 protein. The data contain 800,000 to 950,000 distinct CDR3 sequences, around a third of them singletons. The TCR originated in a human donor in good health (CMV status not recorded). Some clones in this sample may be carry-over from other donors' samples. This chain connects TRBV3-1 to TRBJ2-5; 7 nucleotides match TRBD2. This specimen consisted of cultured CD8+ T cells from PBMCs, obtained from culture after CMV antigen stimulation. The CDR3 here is CASSHILAETQYF. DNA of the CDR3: TGTGCCAGCAGCCACATACTAGCGGAGACCCAGTACTTC.